This record concerns one T cell receptor beta chain sequence. This clonotype showed up just a few times. Its cognate antigen has yet to be identified. There are no base qualities to consult, and no much larger clone falls within one base. From the cysteine through the phenylalanine, the CDR3 covers 13 amino acids. Of the read, only the CDR3 DNA is kept; its 39 bases are in frame from base 1. From V the trimming removes 10 bases and from J it removes 9 bases, while the gene matches leave 14 bases of the junction unaccounted for. The germline V gene yields MNHNS for CDR1 and SASEGT for CDR2. The sample is drawn from a study of glioma-infiltrating T cells (TCRdb year 2016). Context from the whole study: Sequencing of TCR alpha- and beta-chain repertoires was performed on glioma tissue, on non-neoplastic brain tissue, and on matched peripheral blood mononuclear cells. To measure divergence between tissue and blood T-cell populations, each tissue-infiltrating repertoire was compared with the peripheral blood repertoire of the same patient. Three low-grade glioma patients, about 8 primary glioblastoma patients, and three non-glioma patients who contributed non-neoplastic brain tissue made up the paired cohort.

Study-wide findings and limitations: Very few CDR3 sequences were found to be shared between tissue and blood, and this scarcity was attributed to high CDR3 diversity and limited sampling. In non-neoplastic patients, VJ-independent divergence between tissue and blood fell below expectation, whereas in all gliomas, and especially in low-grade gliomas, the divergence rose above expectation. Group comparisons rested on small numbers: three non-neoplastic, three low-grade glioma and under ten glioblastoma patients.

The iRepertoire nested amplicon-rescue multiplex PCR (arm-PCR) platform was used to amplify TCR alpha and beta CDR3 regions from RNA. For one-step reverse transcription and amplification, 100-400 ng of tissue mRNA or PBMC total RNA was used as input. Following bead purification, Illumina adapters were added by a secondary multiplex PCR, and libraries between 200 and 400 bp were gel-purified. Libraries carried internal 6-nucleotide barcodes used for demultiplexing. Sequencing of libraries was performed on an Illumina MiSeq with 2x220 or 2x250 nucleotide paired-end reads. The authors' analysis ran thus. FLASH 1.2.11 was used to merge paired reads, and BWA-MEM then aligned the reads to the GRCh37 human genome before TRA and TRB reads were extracted. An IMGT-derived reference of cassette sequences and CDR3 motifs, with pseudogenes included, was used for V and J assignment. Reads were translated in three frames, and productive CDR3s were defined by a C…FGXG motif without stop codons. A clonotype was defined as a unique combination of a V-J cassette pair and a CDR3 amino acid sequence. Hamming distance filtering was applied to reads, with thresholds set by the sequence error rate of each sample in mapped regions. The public reads were run again by TCRdb, first through fastp at Q25 and then through MiXCR, and only productive beta chains were kept. Here each entry gathers all rows of one CDR3 protein and keeps the most common genes and DNA. These V and J calls derive from TCRdb rather than the authors' analysis. The sample table contains 150,000 or so distinct CDR3 sequences; only one count was recorded for about two fifths of them. Clones ranked in the top ten supply about 18% of the sample.

The rearrangement combines TRBV6-1 with TRBJ2-7; TRBD1 matches 8 bases in the middle. The clonotype originates from a human donor with low-grade glioma or glioblastoma, undergoing nonglioma brain surgery, or in good health (not recorded which). The sequenced material came from glioma tissue, nonneoplastic brain tissue, or PBMCs (not recorded which). The CDR3 reads CATTRTGSVVQYF. DNA sequence: TGTGCCACTACCAGGACAGGGAGTGTCGTGCAGTACTTC.